Below, one T cell receptor (beta chain) is given with its context. This sample is part of a study of cytomegalovirus exposure and HLA in healthy donors. Germline V lookup: CDR1 ENHRY, CDR2 SYGVKD. Trimming stripped 2 bases from V and 4 bases from J, with 8 bases between. The CDR3 totals 13 residues. PCR involved 60 Vbeta and 13 Jbeta primers. Here immunoSEQ multiplex PCR was the method, and the copy in TCRdb shows in-frame clones only, minus some. The data show 140,000 to 150,000 clones, 60% to 80% seen once. This sequence joins TRBV10-3 and TRBJ1-2, with a weak D call TRBD1 (6 bases). Sequenced: PBMCs. This sequence was found in a woman aged 40 to 50 in good health and CMV-seropositive. The CDR3 is CAISEQGRYGYTF. CDR3 nucleotides: TGTGCCATCAGTGAGCAGGGGCGCTATGGCTACACCTTC.